The clone carrying this TCR beta chain was observed a few times. Its antigen is undetermined. Primers: 60 Vbeta forward and 13 Jbeta reverse. Here immunoSEQ multiplex PCR was the method, and the copy in TCRdb shows in-frame clones only, minus some. This table has around 160,000 clones, around 75% appearing once. These data are taken from a study of cytomegalovirus exposure and HLA in healthy donors. Background on the study: Assignment to the Caucasian-associated ancestry cluster applied to approximately 79% of the approximately 390 genotyped donors.

Broader study findings: Researchers reported in a later analysis that a missense DCLRE1C variant was tied to TCR beta V- and J-gene trimming.

Trimming stripped 0 bases from V and 5 bases from J, with 9 bases between. Germline lookup yields CDR1 SGHRS and CDR2 YFSETQ. The CDR3 length is 13 residues. Specimen: PBMCs. The chain uses TRBV5-1 and TRBJ2-7; tentative D call: TRBD2 (5 bases). The receptor was isolated from a human donor in good health. In nucleotides, the CDR3 is TGCGCCAGCAGCTTGGGAGGGTACAACGAGCAGTACTTC. Its translation is CASSLGGYNEQYF.